This section outlines one T cell receptor beta chain sequence together with its context. The data originate from a study of blood T cell repertoires in COVID-19. Study in general: COVID-19 samples collected from the United States, Italy and Spain covered acute and convalescent phases. PBMCs, B-cell-depleted T cells, or T cells provided the cDNA or gDNA that made up the material.

The table came from immunoSEQ multiplex PCR; TCRdb's copy has only in-frame clones and leaves some out. Among roughly 240,000 clones listed, roughly 85% were seen once. Per germline, CDR1 PRHDT and CDR2 FYEKMQ (reference sequence). The V end lost 5 bases, the J end lost 1 base, and 11 bases lay between the germline ends. The CDR3 consists of 14 residues. The study recruited people aged about 18 to 90 years across approximately 24 US areas. Cohort placement rested on clinical history that participants reported themselves. The TCR comes from a woman aged 45-65 years with acute COVID-19. Sequencing was carried out using PBMCs or T cells enriched from blood (not recorded which). The rearrangement uses TRBV13 and TRBJ2-5; the D gene is possibly TRBD2 (6 bases). The CDR3 nucleotides read TGTGCCAGCAGCGACCGGGAGCCCCAAGAGACCCAGTACTTC. It specifies CASSDREPQETQYF.